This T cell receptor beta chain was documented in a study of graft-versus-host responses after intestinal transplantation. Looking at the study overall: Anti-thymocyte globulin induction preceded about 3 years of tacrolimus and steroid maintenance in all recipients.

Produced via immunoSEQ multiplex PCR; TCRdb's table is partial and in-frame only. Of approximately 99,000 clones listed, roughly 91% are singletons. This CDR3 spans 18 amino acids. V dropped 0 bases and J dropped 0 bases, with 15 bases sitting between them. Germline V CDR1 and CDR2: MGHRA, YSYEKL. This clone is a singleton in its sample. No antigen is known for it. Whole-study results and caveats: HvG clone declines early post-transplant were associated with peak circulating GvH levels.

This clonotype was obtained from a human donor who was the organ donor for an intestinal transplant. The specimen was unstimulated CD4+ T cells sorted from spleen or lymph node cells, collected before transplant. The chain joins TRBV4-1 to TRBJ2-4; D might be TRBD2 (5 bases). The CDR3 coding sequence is TGCGCCAGCAGCCAAGAATCCCCACGGACTCTAGCCAAAAACATTCAGTACTTC. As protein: CASSQESPRTLAKNIQYF.